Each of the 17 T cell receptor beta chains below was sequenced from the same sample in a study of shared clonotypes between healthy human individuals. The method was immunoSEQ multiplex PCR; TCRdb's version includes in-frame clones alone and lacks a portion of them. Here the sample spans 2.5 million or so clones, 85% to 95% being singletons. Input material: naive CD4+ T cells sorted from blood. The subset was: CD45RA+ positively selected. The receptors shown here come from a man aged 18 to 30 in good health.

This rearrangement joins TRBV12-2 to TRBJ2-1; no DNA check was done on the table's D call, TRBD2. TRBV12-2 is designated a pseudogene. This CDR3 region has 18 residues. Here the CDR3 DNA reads TGTGCAAGTCGCTTGGGTCCCACACTAGCGGATCGTTACAATGAGCAGTTCTTC. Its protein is CASRLGPTLADRYNEQFF.

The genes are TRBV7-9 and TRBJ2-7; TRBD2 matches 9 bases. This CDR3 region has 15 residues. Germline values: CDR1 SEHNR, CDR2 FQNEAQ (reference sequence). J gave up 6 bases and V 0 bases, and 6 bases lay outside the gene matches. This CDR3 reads CASSLASGSTSEQYF. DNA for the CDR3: TGTGCCAGCAGCTTAGCTAGCGGGAGTACTTCCGAGCAGTACTTC.

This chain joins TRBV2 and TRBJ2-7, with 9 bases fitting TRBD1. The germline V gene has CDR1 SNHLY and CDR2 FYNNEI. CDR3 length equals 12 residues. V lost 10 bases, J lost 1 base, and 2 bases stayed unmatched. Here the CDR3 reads CATGTGSYEQYF. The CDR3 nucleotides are TGTGCCACTGGGACAGGGTCCTACGAGCAGTACTTC. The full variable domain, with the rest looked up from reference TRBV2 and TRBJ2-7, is EPEVTQTPSHQVTQMGQEVILRCVPISNHLYFYWYRQILGQKVEFLVSFYNNEISEKSEIFDDQFSVERPDGSNFTLKIRSTKLEDSAMYFCATGTGSYEQYFGPGTRLTVT.

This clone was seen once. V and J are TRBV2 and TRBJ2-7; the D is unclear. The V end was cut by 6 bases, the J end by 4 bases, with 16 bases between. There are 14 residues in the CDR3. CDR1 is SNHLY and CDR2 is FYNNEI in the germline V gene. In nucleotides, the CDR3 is TGTGCCAGCAGGAAGATGGGAACTCGGTACGAGCAGTACTTC. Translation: CASRKMGTRYEQYF.

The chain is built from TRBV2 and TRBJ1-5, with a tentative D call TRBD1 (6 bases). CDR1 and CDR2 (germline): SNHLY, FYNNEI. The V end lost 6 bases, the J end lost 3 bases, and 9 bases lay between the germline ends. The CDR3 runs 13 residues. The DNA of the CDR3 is TGTGCCAGCAGACAGGGACTCAATCAGCCCCAGCATTTT. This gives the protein CASRQGLNQPQHF.

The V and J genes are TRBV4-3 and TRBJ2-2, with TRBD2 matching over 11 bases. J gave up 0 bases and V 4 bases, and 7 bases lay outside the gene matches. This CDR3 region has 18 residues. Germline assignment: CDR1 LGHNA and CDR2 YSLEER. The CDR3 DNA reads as TGCGCCAGCAGCCCGGGACTAGCGGCCGTATCGAACACCGGGGAGCTGTTTTTT. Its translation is CASSPGLAAVSNTGELFF.

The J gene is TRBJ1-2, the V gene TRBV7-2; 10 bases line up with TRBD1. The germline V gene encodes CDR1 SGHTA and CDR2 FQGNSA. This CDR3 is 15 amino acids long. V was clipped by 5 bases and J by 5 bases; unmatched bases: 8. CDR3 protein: CASSLPGQGYYGYTF. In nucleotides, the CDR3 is TGTGCCAGCAGCCTCCCGGGACAGGGGTATTATGGCTACACCTTC.

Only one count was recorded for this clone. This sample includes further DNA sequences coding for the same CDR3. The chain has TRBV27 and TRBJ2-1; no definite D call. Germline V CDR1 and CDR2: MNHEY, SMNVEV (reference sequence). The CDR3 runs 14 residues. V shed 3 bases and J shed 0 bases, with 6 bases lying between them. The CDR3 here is CASSFQSSYNEQFF. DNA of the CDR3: TGTGCCAGCAGTTTCCAGAGCTCCTACAATGAGCAGTTCTTC.

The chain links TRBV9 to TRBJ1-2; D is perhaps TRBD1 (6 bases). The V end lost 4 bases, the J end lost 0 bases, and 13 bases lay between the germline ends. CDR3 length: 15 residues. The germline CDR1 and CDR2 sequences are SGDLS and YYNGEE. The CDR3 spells CASSPYQGTNYGYTF. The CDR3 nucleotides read TGTGCCAGCAGCCCATACCAGGGGACTAACTATGGCTACACCTTC.

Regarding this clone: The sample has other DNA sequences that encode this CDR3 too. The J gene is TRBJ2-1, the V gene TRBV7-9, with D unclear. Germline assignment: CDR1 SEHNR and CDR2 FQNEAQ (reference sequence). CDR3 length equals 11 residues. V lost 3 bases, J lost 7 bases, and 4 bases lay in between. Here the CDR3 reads CASSLGNEQFF. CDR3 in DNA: TGTGCCAGCAGCTTGGGGAATGAGCAGTTCTTC.

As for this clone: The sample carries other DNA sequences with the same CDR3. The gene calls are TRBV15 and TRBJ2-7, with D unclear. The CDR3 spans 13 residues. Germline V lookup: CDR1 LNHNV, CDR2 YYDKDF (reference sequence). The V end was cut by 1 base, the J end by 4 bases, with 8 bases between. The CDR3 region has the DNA TGTGCCACCAGCAGAGTTACCGGATACGAGCAGTACTTC. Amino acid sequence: CATSRVTGYEQYF.

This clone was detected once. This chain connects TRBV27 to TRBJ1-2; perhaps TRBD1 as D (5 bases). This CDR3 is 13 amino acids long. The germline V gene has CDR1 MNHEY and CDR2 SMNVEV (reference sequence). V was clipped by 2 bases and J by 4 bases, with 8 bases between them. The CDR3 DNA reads TGTGCCAGCAGTTTAGGGGCGGGCTATGGCTACACCTTC. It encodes CASSLGAGYGYTF.

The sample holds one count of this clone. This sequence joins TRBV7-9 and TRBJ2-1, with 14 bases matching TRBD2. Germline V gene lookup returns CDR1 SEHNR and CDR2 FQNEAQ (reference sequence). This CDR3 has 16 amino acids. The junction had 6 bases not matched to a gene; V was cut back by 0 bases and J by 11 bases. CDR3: CASSLAGTSGGGKQFF. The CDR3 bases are TGTGCCAGCAGCTTAGCCGGGACTAGCGGGGGTGGGAAGCAGTTCTTC.

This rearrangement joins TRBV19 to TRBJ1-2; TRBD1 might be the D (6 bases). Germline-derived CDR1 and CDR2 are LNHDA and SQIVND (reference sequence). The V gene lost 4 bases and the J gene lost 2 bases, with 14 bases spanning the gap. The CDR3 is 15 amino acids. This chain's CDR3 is CASSTRTEGNYGYTF. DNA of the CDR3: TGTGCCAGTAGTACACGGACAGAAGGGAACTATGGCTACACCTTC.

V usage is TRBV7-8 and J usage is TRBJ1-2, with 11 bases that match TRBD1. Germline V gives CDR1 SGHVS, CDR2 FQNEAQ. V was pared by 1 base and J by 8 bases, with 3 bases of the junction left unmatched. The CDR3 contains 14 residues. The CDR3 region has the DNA TGTGCCAGCAGCTTAGGGACAGGGGGCGGAGGCTACACCTTC. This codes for CASSLGTGGGGYTF. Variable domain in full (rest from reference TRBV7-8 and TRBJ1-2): GAGVSQSPRYKVAKRGQDVALRCDPISGHVSLFWYQQALGQGPEFLTYFQNEAQLDKSGLPSDRFFAERPEGSVSTLKIQRTQQEDSAVYLCASSLGTGGGGYTFGSGTRLTVV.

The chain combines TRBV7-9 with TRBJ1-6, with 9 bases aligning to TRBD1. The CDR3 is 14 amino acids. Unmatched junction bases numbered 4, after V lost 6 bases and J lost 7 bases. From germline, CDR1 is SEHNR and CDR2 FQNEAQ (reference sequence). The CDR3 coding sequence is TGTGCCAGCAGTTGGGACAGGGAAAATTCACCCCTCCACTTT. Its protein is CASSWDRENSPLHF.

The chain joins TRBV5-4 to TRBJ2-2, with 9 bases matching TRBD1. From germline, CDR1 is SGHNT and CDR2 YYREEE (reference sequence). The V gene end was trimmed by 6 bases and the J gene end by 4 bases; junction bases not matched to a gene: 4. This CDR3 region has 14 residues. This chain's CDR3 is CASKRTGVTGELFF. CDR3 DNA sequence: TGTGCCAGCAAGCGGACAGGGGTCACCGGGGAGCTGTTTTTT.